This T cell receptor beta chain was documented in a study of regulatory T cells in long-lasting Graves disease. As to time point: newly diagnosed GD, antithyroid drugs for less than 3 months. Scientists built the TCR library using RNA that was extracted from PBMCs. The CDR3 is made up of 15 amino acids. Looked up from germline, CDR1 is MNHNS and CDR2 is SASEGT. V shed 3 bases and J 6 bases; nucleotides not matched to a gene: 5. On this clonotype: The antigen is undetermined.

According to the study, TCR beta libraries were built with iRepertoire HTBI primers and CDR3-region Arm-PCR. TCRdb reanalysed the multiplex PCR reads using MiXCR and keeps one entry per CDR3 protein. Counted here are some 220,000 distinct CDR3 sequences, approximately 18% occurring once; the ten biggest clones make up approximately 12%. Study-wide results and caveats: Favored gene segments in persistent disease were TRBV28, TRBJ1-2 and TRBJ2-5.

These data are also associated with another study on T cells in Graves' hyperthyroidism and ophthalmopathy. This second study says: Newly diagnosed hyperthyroidism, duration under 2 months, in patients aged 18 to 65.

The sequence derives from a woman in her thirties with Graves disease. The chain links TRBV6-1 to TRBJ2-1; 10 bases are a match to TRBD2. Sequences were derived from peripheral blood mononuclear cells (PBMCs), sampled at new diagnosis, from a patient treated with antithyroid drugs. The CDR3 DNA sequence: TGTGCCAGCAGTGACAGCGGGGGGGCCTTCAATGAGCAGTTCTTC. Translated, it gives CASSDSGGAFNEQFF.